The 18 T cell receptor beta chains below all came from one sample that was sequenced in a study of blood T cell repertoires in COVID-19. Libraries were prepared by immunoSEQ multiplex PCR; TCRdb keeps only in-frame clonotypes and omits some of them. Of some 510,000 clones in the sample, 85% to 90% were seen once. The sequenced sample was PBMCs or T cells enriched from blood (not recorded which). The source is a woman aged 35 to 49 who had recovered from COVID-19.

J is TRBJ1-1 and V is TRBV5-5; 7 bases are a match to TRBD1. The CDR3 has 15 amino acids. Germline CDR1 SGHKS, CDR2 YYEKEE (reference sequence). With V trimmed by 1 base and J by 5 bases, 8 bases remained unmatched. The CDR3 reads CASSLNRGRGTEAFF. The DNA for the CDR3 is TGTGCCAGCAGCTTGAACAGGGGCCGCGGGACTGAAGCTTTCTTT.

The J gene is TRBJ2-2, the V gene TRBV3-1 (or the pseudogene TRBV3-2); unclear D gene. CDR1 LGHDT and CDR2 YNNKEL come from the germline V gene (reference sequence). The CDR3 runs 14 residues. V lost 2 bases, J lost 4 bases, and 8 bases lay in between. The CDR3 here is CASSQTGGTGELFF. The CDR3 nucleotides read TGTGCCAGCAGCCAAACCGGCGGCACCGGGGAGCTGTTTTTT.

CDR3 DNA: TGTGCCAGCAGCCTCGGACTAGCGGTCCAAGAGACCCAGTACTTC. Its translation: CASSLGLAVQETQYF. The rearrangement uses TRBV3-1 (or the pseudogene TRBV3-2) and TRBJ2-5; 10 positions match TRBD2. CDR3 length: 15 amino acids. V shed 4 bases and J 1 base; nucleotides not matched to a gene: 3. Germline loops: CDR1 LGHDT, CDR2 YNNKEL (reference sequence).

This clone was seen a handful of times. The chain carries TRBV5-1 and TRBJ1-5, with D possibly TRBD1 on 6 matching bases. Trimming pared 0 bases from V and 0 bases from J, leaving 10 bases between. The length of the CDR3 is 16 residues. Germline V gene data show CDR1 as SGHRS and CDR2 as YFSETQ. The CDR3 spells CASSLGGQYSNQPQHF. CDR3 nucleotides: TGCGCCAGCAGCTTGGGGGGGCAGTATAGCAATCAGCCCCAGCATTTT.

This CDR3 is CASSQEGAPYLSSTDTQYF. Here the CDR3 DNA reads TGTGCCAGCAGCCAAGAGGGGGCTCCCTATTTATCTAGCACAGATACGCAGTATTTT. The gene calls are TRBV3-1 (or the pseudogene TRBV3-2) and TRBJ2-3, with a weak D call TRBD1 (6 bases). The CDR3 consists of 19 residues. Germline-derived CDR1 and CDR2 are LGHDT and YNNKEL (reference sequence). Trimming pared 0 bases from V and 0 bases from J, leaving 19 bases between.

The CDR3 nucleotides are TGTGCCAGCAGCTTAGAGGGACAGAGTTACAATGAGCAGTTCTTC. Amino acid sequence: CASSLEGQSYNEQFF. The genes are TRBV11-3 and TRBJ2-1, with 7 bases fitting TRBD1. Germline lookup yields CDR1 SGHNT and CDR2 YENEEA. This CDR3 region has 15 residues. Trimming took 0 bases from V and 4 from J; bases not matched to a gene: 3.

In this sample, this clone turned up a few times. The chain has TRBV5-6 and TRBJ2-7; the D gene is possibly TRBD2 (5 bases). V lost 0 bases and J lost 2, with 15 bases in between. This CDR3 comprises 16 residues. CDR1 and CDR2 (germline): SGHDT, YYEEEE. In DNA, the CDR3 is TGTGCCAGCAGCTTGGCAATTCTAGCAAGGGCCTACGAGCAGTACTTC. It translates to CASSLAILARAYEQYF.

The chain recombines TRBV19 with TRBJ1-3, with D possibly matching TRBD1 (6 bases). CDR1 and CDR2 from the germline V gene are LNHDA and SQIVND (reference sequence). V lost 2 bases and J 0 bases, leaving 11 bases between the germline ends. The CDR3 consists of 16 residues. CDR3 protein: CASSIRDIYSGNTIYF. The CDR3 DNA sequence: TGTGCCAGTAGTATAAGGGACATCTACTCTGGAAACACCATATATTTT.

CDR3 residues: CATNRDRGSQGRGYTF. CDR3 coding DNA: TGTGCCACCAACCGAGACAGGGGGTCCCAGGGGAGGGGCTACACCTTC. The chain is built from TRBV15 and TRBJ1-2, with TRBD1 matching over 9 bases. Germline assignment: CDR1 LNHNV and CDR2 YYDKDF (reference sequence). This CDR3 region has 16 residues. V was clipped by 7 bases and J by 8 bases; unmatched bases: 17.

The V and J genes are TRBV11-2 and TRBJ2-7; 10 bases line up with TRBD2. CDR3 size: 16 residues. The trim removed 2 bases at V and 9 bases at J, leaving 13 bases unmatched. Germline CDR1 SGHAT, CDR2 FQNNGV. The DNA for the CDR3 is TGTGCCAGCAGCTTATATCTTAGCGGGAGGACGCCTGGGCAGTACTTC. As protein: CASSLYLSGRTPGQYF.

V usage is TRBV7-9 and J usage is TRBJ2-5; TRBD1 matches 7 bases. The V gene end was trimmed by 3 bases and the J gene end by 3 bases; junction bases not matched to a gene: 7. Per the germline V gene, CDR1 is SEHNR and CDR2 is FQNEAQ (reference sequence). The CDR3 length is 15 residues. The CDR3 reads CASSFPQGREETQYF. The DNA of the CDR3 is TGTGCCAGCAGCTTCCCACAGGGGCGAGAAGAGACCCAGTACTTC.

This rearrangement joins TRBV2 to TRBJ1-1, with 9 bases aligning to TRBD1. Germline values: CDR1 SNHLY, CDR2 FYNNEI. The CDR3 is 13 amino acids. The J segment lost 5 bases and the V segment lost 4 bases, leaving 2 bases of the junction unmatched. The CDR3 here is CASSVGQGTEAFF. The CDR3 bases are TGTGCCAGCAGTGTTGGACAGGGGACTGAAGCTTTCTTT.

The CDR3 nucleotides read TGTGCCATCAGTCCTAGGACTAGCGGGATATACGAGCAGTACTTC. This translates into CAISPRTSGIYEQYF. The chain combines TRBV10-3 with TRBJ2-7, with 12 bases identical to TRBD2. CDR3 length: 15 amino acids. V gave up 5 bases and J gave up 4 bases; unmatched junction bases: 6. Germline V lookup: CDR1 ENHRY, CDR2 SYGVKD.

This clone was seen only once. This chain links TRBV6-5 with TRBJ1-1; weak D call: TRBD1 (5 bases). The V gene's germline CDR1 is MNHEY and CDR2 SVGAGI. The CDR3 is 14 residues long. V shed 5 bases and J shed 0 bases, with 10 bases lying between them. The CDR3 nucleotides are TGTGCCAGCAGTAGGGGTCTCCTGAACACTGAAGCTTTCTTT. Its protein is CASSRGLLNTEAFF.

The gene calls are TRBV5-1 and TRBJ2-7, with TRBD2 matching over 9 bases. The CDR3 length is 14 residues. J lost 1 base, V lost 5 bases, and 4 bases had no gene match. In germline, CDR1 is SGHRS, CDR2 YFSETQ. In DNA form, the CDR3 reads TGCGCCAGCAGGGGACTAGCTCATTCCTACGAGCAGTACTTC. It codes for CASRGLAHSYEQYF.

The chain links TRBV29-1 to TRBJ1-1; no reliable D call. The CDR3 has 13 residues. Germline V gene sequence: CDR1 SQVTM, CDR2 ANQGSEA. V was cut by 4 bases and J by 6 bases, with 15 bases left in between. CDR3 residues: CSVGRVLTPEAFF. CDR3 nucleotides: TGCAGCGTTGGGCGGGTCCTAACGCCTGAAGCTTTCTTT. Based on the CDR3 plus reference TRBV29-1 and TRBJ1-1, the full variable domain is SAVISQKPSRDICQRGTSLTIQCQVDSQVTMMFWYRQQPGQSLTLIATANQGSEATYESGFVIDKFPISRPNLTFSTLTVSNMSPEDSSIYLCSVGRVLTPEAFFGQGTRLTVV.

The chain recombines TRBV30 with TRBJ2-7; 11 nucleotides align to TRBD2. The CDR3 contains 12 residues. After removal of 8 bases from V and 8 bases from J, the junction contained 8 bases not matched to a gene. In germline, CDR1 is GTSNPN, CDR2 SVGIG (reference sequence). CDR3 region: CAGGLAGGKQYF. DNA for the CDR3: TGTGCCGGCGGACTAGCGGGCGGGAAGCAGTACTTC.

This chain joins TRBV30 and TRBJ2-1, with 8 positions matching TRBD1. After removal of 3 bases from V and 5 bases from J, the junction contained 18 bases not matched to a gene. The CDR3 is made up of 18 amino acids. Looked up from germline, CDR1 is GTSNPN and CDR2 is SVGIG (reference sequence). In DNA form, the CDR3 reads TGTGCCTGGAGGCCGGGTATTCTAAACCAGGGGGCCGACAATGAGCAGTTCTTC. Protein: CAWRPGILNQGADNEQFF.